This T cell receptor (beta chain) derives from a study of molecular identifiers for immune sequencing clone quantification. Trimming left V 10 bases short and J 6 bases short, with 6 bases between. CDR3 length equals 9 residues. Germline CDR1 is SEHNR and CDR2 is FQNEAQ (reference sequence). TCRdb reprocessed the PCR reads via MiXCR and lists one record per CDR3 protein. The top ten clones hold about 0.81% of a sample with hundreds of thousands of distinct CDR3 sequences, over 25% of them seen once. On this clonotype: Its antigen is undetermined.

The study, taken as a whole, reports: Should identical TCR molecules share a barcode, the sizes of highly expanded clones could be underestimated.

The specimen was naive CD8+ T cells from blood, with Jurkat cell RNA spiked in. Described subset: FACS-sorted CD8+CD4-CCR7+CD45RA+ naive T cells. This clonotype originated in a human donor in good health. Some libraries in this study had Jurkat cell RNA spiked in. The V call is TRBV7-9, the J call TRBJ1-2; D remains unclear. The CDR3 here is CATDNGYTF. Here the CDR3 DNA reads TGTGCCACCGATAATGGCTACACCTTC.